This TCR beta chain was identified during a study of response to subunit inactivated influenza vaccine (dated by TCRdb to the late 2010s). General notes on the study: Deep quantitative T cell receptor repertoire profiling was used in the study to track responses to a trivalent subunit inactivated influenza vaccine. Beyond this particular receptor, the publication reports: It was suggested by the authors that each seasonal influenza vaccination may recruit only a limited number of new T cells.

Details on this clonotype: The specificity of this receptor is unknown. No much larger clonotype is one base removed from it; base qualities were not supplied.

The method was RT-PCR. For sequencing, an Illumina HiSeq 2500 was employed. TCRdb took the public reads, trimmed them with fastp at Q25, ran MiXCR for clone calling and kept in-frame beta chains. Every entry covers one CDR3 protein and lists the most common genes and DNA from its rows. Within this sample are about 570,000 distinct CDR3 sequences, with approximately 11% of them counted one time only. The top ten clonotypes cover approximately 11% of the sample. This sample was also put to use in a study of T cells expressing NK-cell markers. Per the second study: TCR beta cDNA libraries were prepared using 5'RACE template switching, which introduced a universal primer site and unique molecular identifiers. About 8 donors provided sorted CD3+CD56+NKG2C+, CD3+CD56+NKG2C- and CD3+CD56-NKG2C+ T-cell subsets, whose TCR beta-chain repertoires were profiled. Among the eight sequenced donors, seven were HCMV-seropositive and one was HCMV-seronegative. In several experiments an anti-gammadeltaTCR antibody was added to restrict sorting to alphabetaTCR-expressing T cells. For roughly 6 donors, the dominant CD3+CD56+NKG2C+ clonotypes were among the top 10 CD8+ clonotypes and accounted for roughly 1.0-7.5% of CD8+ T cells. Those dominant clonotypes were again the most abundant among CD3+CD56-NKG2C+ cells in a handful of donors, at about 25-60.1%. Whether the expanded NKG2C-expressing T cell clones were specific for HCMV antigens was left unclear. All eight donors whose samples were sequenced were randomly selected healthy volunteers, three of them men and five women. To determine HCMV serostatus, a commercial ELISA kit was used to detect HCMV-specific IgG in serum. Peripheral blood mononuclear cells were isolated from blood by Ficoll density gradient centrifugation. Bulk peripheral blood T-cell repertoires were additionally sequenced from unsorted PBMC for over 5 donors. cDNA synthesis was primed from the TCR beta constant segment and was followed by two successive PCR amplification steps. Illumina HiSeq 2000/2500, MiSeq or NextSeq was used to sequence libraries as 2 x 150 bp reads. Reads were demultiplexed and grouped by UMI with MIGEC, and clonotypes were assembled and quantified with MiTCR. To exclude erroneous sequences, any TCR cDNA sequence not supported by at least two reads was discarded. The tcR package was used for downstream repertoire analysis, with clonotypes matched between fractions based on CDR3 nucleotide sequence plus V segment. VDJmatch was used to annotate antigen specificity against VDJdb, with one amino acid substitution in CDR3 allowed.

This sequence originates from a man aged 45-60 years who received an inactivated influenza vaccine. Donor details come from another sample of the same person, matched by shared clones. The material sequenced was PBMCs from blood, taken on the day of vaccination.

The CDR3 reads CASRRGLDRATYEQYF. The nucleotide sequence is given as TGTGCCAGCAGGAGGGGACTGGACAGGGCAACCTACGAGCAGTACTTC. The V and J genes are TRBV28 and TRBJ2-7; TRBD1 lines up with 8 middle nucleotides. V trim: 6 bases; J trim: 2 bases; unmatched bases: 12. As encoded in the germline V gene, CDR1 is MDHEN while CDR2 is SYDVKM. Counted from cysteine to phenylalanine, this CDR3 has 16 amino acids. Here the CDR3 DNA is all that survives: 48 bases in frame from base 1.